Listed below are T cell receptor beta chains from one sample, sequenced in a study of beta chain features in type 1 diabetes. Assay used: immunoSEQ multiplex PCR; TCRdb lists only in-frame clones, some missing. Among more than 60,000 clones, 59% were seen once, and the ten largest hold about 2%. Sequenced: Tregs from blood. Receptors were obtained from a woman between 18 and 30 years old in good health. Each CDR3 is given with its conserved first and last residue. A D gene is named only where the DNA matches it firmly. Not all rows give a size; the values are once, few, many and, for expanded clones, a class.

J,size,length,D,V,DNA,CDR3
TRBJ2-7,-,13,-,TRBV29-1,TGCAGCGTTCCCGGGACACTTCGCTACGAGCAGTACTTC,CSVPGTLRYEQYF
TRBJ2-2,-,15,TRBD1,TRBV5-4,TGTGCCAGCAGCTCCCGGGACAGGAACACCGGGGAGCTGTTTTTT,CASSSRDRNTGELFF
TRBJ1-6,-,18,-,TRBV4-1,TGCGCCAGCAGCCAAGATAGCCCGAGGAGCTCCTATAATTCACCCCTCCACTTT,CASSQDSPRSSYNSPLHF
TRBJ2-1,-,15,-,TRBV7-8,TGTGCCAGCAGCCGAGTGCAGCGGAGGGGCAATGAGCAGTTCTTC,CASSRVQRRGNEQFF
TRBJ2-2,-,14,-,TRBV11-2,TGTGCCAGCAGCTTCGTGACAGTGACCGGGGAGCTGTTTTTT,CASSFVTVTGELFF
TRBJ2-1,few,14,TRBD1,TRBV28,TGTGCCTGCCGGACAGGGCCCTCCTACAATGAGCAGTTCTTC,CACRTGPSYNEQFF
TRBJ2-5,-,15,TRBD1,TRBV18,TGTGCCAGCTCACCAAGGACAGGGGGCCTAGAGACCCAGTACTTC,CASSPRTGGLETQYF
TRBJ1-5,-,14,-,TRBV7-9,TGTGCCAGCAGCTTGTACGATGGAGGTCAGCCCCAGCATTTT,CASSLYDGGQPQHF
TRBJ2-3,few,12,-,TRBV6-1,TGTGCCAGCAGTGCGCTACAGGATACGCAGTATTTT,CASSALQDTQYF
TRBJ2-2,-,14,-,TRBV7-2,TGTGCCAGCAGCTTCGACTCAGTAGGCGGGGAGCTGTTTTTT,CASSFDSVGGELFF
TRBJ2-5,-,15,TRBD2,TRBV6-5,TGTGCCAGCAGTTTTAGCGGGAGGGCCGGTGAGACCCAGTACTTC,CASSFSGRAGETQYF
TRBJ1-1,-,15,-,TRBV7-9,TGTGCCAGCAGCTTATTTGAGGTAGGGGACACTGAAGCTTTCTTT,CASSLFEVGDTEAFF
TRBJ2-3,-,12,TRBD2,TRBV29-1,TGCAGCGTTGAAGATAGCGGGGATACGCAGTATTTT,CSVEDSGDTQYF
TRBJ1-1,-,14,TRBD1,TRBV29-1,TGCAGCGCCGCTCACAGGGGAAGGTTCACTGAAGCTTTCTTT,CSAAHRGRFTEAFF
TRBJ1-1,few,16,TRBD1,TRBV19,TGTGCCAGTAGTACACTTCCGGGACAGATGAACACTGAAGCTTTCTTT,CASSTLPGQMNTEAFF
TRBJ2-5,few,16,-,TRBV7-9,TGTGCCAGCAGCTTCCGGAGCGTGGCGGCTATTGAGACCCAGTACTTC,CASSFRSVAAIETQYF
TRBJ1-2,few,18,-,TRBV30,TGTGCCTGGACCCCCCCTCGGGGAGCCCACCTCCTAGGTAATGGCTACACCTTC,CAWTPPRGAHLLGNGYTF
TRBJ1-2,-,13,-,TRBV6-5,TGTGCCAGCAGATCCGGGACAAACTATGGCTACACCTTC,CASRSGTNYGYTF
TRBJ2-7,few,15,TRBD2,TRBV2,TGTGCCAGCAGGCCTGGGACTAGCGGTTCCTACGAGCAGTACTTC,CASRPGTSGSYEQYF
TRBJ1-1,-,13,-,TRBV10-3,TGTGCCATCTCGCAGGGCGGGAACACTGAAGCTTTCTTT,CAISQGGNTEAFF
TRBJ2-7,-,16,TRBD2,TRBV7-9,TGTGCCAGCAGCTTAGTGGGGGGGACTGAATCCTACGAGCAGTACTTC,CASSLVGGTESYEQYF
TRBJ2-7,-,13,TRBD1,TRBV10-3,TGTGCCATCGGGACAGGGGGTCGAGGCGAGCAGTACTTC,CAIGTGGRGEQYF
TRBJ1-1,-,12,-,TRBV2,TGTGCCAGCAGGGTCCGGGGCACTGAAGCTTTCTTT,CASRVRGTEAFF
TRBJ2-3,few,17,TRBD2,TRBV7-9,TGTGCCAGCAGCCCCGGTCAAGGTAGCGGGAGGCCAGATACGCAGTATTTT,CASSPGQGSGRPDTQYF
TRBJ1-2,few,15,-,TRBV4-1,TGCGCCAGCAGCCTTTCGGGGGGGGCGCGTGGAGGCTACACCTTC,CASSLSGGARGGYTF
TRBJ2-3,few,14,TRBD2,TRBV18,TGTGCCAGCTCACCGACTAGCGGCACAGATACGCAGTATTTT,CASSPTSGTDTQYF
TRBJ2-1,-,15,TRBD2,TRBV9,TGTGCCAGCAGCATCGGACTAGCGGGTTACAATGAGCAGTTCTTC,CASSIGLAGYNEQFF
TRBJ1-3,-,14,-,TRBV30,TGTGCCTGGAGGAGGCAGCCGACGGGAAACACCATATATTTT,CAWRRQPTGNTIYF
TRBJ1-2,-,13,TRBD1,TRBV23-1,TGCGCCAGCAGGACAGGGGGCCCAAATGGCTACACCTTC,CASRTGGPNGYTF
TRBJ1-5,-,20,-,TRBV4-3,TGCGCCAGCAGCCAAGTCATTCAAGGCAGGGGCAGATGGGGCAATCAGCCCCAGCATTTT,CASSQVIQGRGRWGNQPQHF
TRBJ1-6,-,15,-,TRBV6-1,TGTGCCAGCAGTGATCGTGGGAGTAGGAATTCACCCCTCCACTTT,CASSDRGSRNSPLHF
TRBJ2-7,-,15,TRBD1,TRBV19,TGTGCCAGTAGGAAACAGGGGGCAGGGGAATACGAGCAGTACTTC,CASRKQGAGEYEQYF
TRBJ2-3,-,16,TRBD1,TRBV5-1,TGCGCCAGCAGCCCGTTCGGGACAGGGATTGCAGATACGCAGTATTTT,CASSPFGTGIADTQYF
TRBJ1-1,-,16,-,TRBV5-1,TGCGCCAGCAGCTTGAGGGGGACCGTGAGGAACACTGAAGCTTTCTTT,CASSLRGTVRNTEAFF
TRBJ2-7,-,13,-,TRBV18,TGTGCCAGCTCCAGGACAGTCTCCTACGAGCAGTACTTC,CASSRTVSYEQYF
TRBJ2-7,-,16,TRBD1,TRBV7-2,TGTGCCAGCAGCCGCCCCAGAGGGGACAGTTCCTACGAGCAGTACTTC,CASSRPRGDSSYEQYF
TRBJ1-5,few,15,TRBD1,TRBV11-2,TGTGCCAGCAGCGTGACAGGGGGTTTTAATCAGCCCCAGCATTTT,CASSVTGGFNQPQHF
TRBJ1-1,few,14,-,TRBV30,TGTGCCTGGAGGTTCCATGGGGCGAACACTGAAGCTTTCTTT,CAWRFHGANTEAFF
TRBJ1-4,-,13,-,TRBV30,TGTGCCTGGAGTGTTGGGGGCAATGAAAAACTGTTTTTT,CAWSVGGNEKLFF
TRBJ1-3,few,16,-,TRBV30,TGTGCCTGGAGTGTAATCTCTCGTGGACTCGGAAACACCATATATTTT,CAWSVISRGLGNTIYF
TRBJ2-3,-,13,-,TRBV5-1,TGCGCCAGCAGCTCGAGGGTTTTGGATACGCAGTATTTT,CASSSRVLDTQYF
TRBJ2-5,-,13,TRBD2,TRBV29-1,TGCAGCGTTGAGGGGGGGGAGCGAGAGACCCAGTACTTC,CSVEGGERETQYF
TRBJ2-7,few,14,TRBD1,TRBV7-2,TGTGCCAGCAGCTCACAGGGGTCTGCCTACGAGCAGTACTTC,CASSSQGSAYEQYF
TRBJ2-7,-,16,-,TRBV18,TGTGCCAGCTCACGGGGGGATACGCCCTTTGCCTACGAGCAGTACTTC,CASSRGDTPFAYEQYF
TRBJ2-1,once,13,-,TRBV4-2,TGTGCCAGCAGCCAAAGGGCGGGTAGGGAGCAGTTCTTC,CASSQRAGREQFF
TRBJ1-5,-,15,TRBD1,TRBV29-1,TGCAGCGTTGTCCTAGGGGGGACAGGAGGTCAGCCCCAGCATTTT,CSVVLGGTGGQPQHF
TRBJ1-1,-,13,TRBD1,TRBV6-6,TGTGCCAACCGACAGGGGAGCAACACTGAAGCTTTCTTT,CANRQGSNTEAFF
TRBJ2-7,-,15,-,TRBV6-5,TGTGCCAGCAGTTACGCCTACGACAACTCCTACGAGCAGTACTTC,CASSYAYDNSYEQYF
TRBJ1-5,-,13,TRBD1,TRBV30,TGTGCCTTTGCGGGACAGCCTAATCAGCCCCAGCATTTT,CAFAGQPNQPQHF